The 11 T cell receptor beta chains below come from one sample, sequenced in a study of identical twins. Each CDR3 protein is one row after TCRdb ran MiXCR on the 5' RACE reads. There are 700,000 or so distinct CDR3 sequences in the sample; less than 10% occur only once, and approximately 0.94% lies in the top ten. These data were also filed under a second study, of yellow fever vaccine responses in identical twins.

Sample: PBMCs. These receptors originate from a woman aged 18 to 35 in good health.

V and J are TRBV5-1 and TRBJ2-3, with TRBD1 matching 10 bases. With V trimmed by 5 bases and J by 1 base, 4 bases remained unmatched. This CDR3 has 15 residues. The germline CDR1 and CDR2 sequences are SGHRS and YFSETQ. Here the CDR3 DNA reads TGCGCCAGCAGTTCCGACAGGGGGCGCACAGATACGCAGTATTTT. Translation: CASSSDRGRTDTQYF.

This clonotype was seen repeatedly, ten times or more. The chain carries TRBV4-2 and TRBJ2-1; 7 positions agree with TRBD1. V lost 1 base to trimming and J lost 0 bases; unmatched junction nucleotides: 3. In germline, CDR1 is LGHNA, CDR2 YNFKEQ. CDR3 length: 16 residues. The CDR3 here is CASSQAQGVSYNEQFF. The CDR3 DNA reads as TGTGCCAGCAGCCAAGCCCAGGGGGTCTCCTACAATGAGCAGTTCTTC.

This clonotype was detected many times. V is TRBV11-2 and J is TRBJ2-7, with D possibly matching TRBD1 (5 bases). Germline V gene data show CDR1 as SGHAT and CDR2 as FQNNGV. Trimming removed 4 bases at V and 3 bases at J, with 19 bases between. This CDR3 spans 16 amino acids. The CDR3 region is CASSSPRAGSNYEQYF. CDR3 nucleotide sequence: TGTGCCAGCAGCTCCCCCCGGGCAGGGTCGAACTACGAGCAGTACTTC. Together with reference TRBV11-2 and TRBJ2-7, the CDR3 gives the full variable domain: EAGVAQSPRYKIIEKRQSVAFWCNPISGHATLYWYQQILGQGPKLLIQFQNNGVVDDSQLPKDRFSAERLKGVDSTLKIQPAKLEDSAVYLCASSSPRAGSNYEQYFGPGTRLTVT.

The sample holds many counts of this clonotype. This chain links TRBV6-2 or TRBV6-3 with TRBJ2-1; D unclear. The CDR3 runs to 13 residues. V lost 0 bases and J lost 9, with 9 bases in between. Germline V gene lookup returns CDR1 MNHEY and CDR2 SVGEGT. CDR3 loop: CASSYSPGSEQFF. Here the CDR3 DNA reads TGTGCCAGCAGTTACTCCCCAGGTTCTGAGCAGTTCTTC.

The chain uses TRBV5-5 and TRBJ2-3, with 9 nucleotides matching TRBD1. V shed 1 base, J shed 3 bases, and the junction held 6 bases outside the gene matches. This CDR3 has 16 residues. CDR1 is SGHKS, CDR2 YYEKEE, per germline (reference sequence). The CDR3 DNA follows: TGTGCCAGCAGCTTGCGGGACAGGGTTTCAACAGATACGCAGTATTTT. Amino acid sequence: CASSLRDRVSTDTQYF. Full variable domain (outside the CDR3, taken from reference TRBV5-5 and TRBJ2-3): DAGVTQSPTHLIKTRGQQVTLRCSPISGHKSVSWYQQVLGQGPQFIFQYYEKEERGRGNFPDRFSARQFPNYSSELNVNALLLGDSALYLCASSLRDRVSTDTQYFGPGTRLTVL.

This clonotype was found a few times. The V gene is TRBV5-1, the J gene TRBJ2-5; D gene unclear. The CDR3 loop spans 13 amino acids. Germline lookup yields CDR1 SGHRS and CDR2 YFSETQ. Trimming left V 0 bases short and J 5 bases short, with 8 bases between. CDR3 residues: CASSLVPSETQYF. The DNA of the CDR3 is TGCGCCAGCAGCTTGGTACCCTCGGAGACCCAGTACTTC.

The V and J genes are TRBV29-1 and TRBJ1-5; 9 bases map to TRBD1. The CDR3 is 15 amino acids. Trimming at V came to 4 bases and at J to 3 bases, leaving 7 bases not matched to a gene. The germline CDR1 and CDR2 sequences are SQVTM and ANQGSEA. The CDR3 sequence is CSVAGGTGYNQPQHF. As DNA, the CDR3 is TGCAGCGTTGCGGGCGGGACAGGGTACAATCAGCCCCAGCATTTT.

This rearrangement joins TRBV12-3 or TRBV12-4 to TRBJ2-5; TRBD2 agrees at 9 bases. The CDR3 contains 15 residues. With V trimmed by 3 bases and J by 1 base, 3 bases remained unmatched. In DNA form, the CDR3 reads TGTGCCAGCAGTTTTCTAGCGGGACCCCAAGAGACCCAGTACTTC. It yields the protein CASSFLAGPQETQYF.

This chain links TRBV4-1 with TRBJ2-3; 8 bases are a match to TRBD2. This CDR3 is built from 12 residues. CDR1 is MGHRA, CDR2 YSYEKL, per germline. The V gene end was trimmed by 2 bases and the J gene end by 8 bases; junction bases not matched to a gene: 0. The DNA for the CDR3 is TGCGCCAGCAGCCAACGGGAGGGTACGCAGTATTTT. This encodes CASSQREGTQYF.

This clonotype was observed many times. The CDR3 protein is CASSPLRYSLYEQYF. Here the CDR3 DNA reads TGTGCCAGCTCACCTCTAAGATATAGTCTCTACGAGCAGTACTTC. The rearrangement joins TRBV18 to TRBJ2-7; D is uncertain. Trimming took 3 bases from V and 3 from J, leaving 15 bases between them. This CDR3 is built from 15 residues. Germline CDR1 reads KGHSH; CDR2 reads LQKENI.

This clonotype has a handful of counts. This chain links TRBV7-9 with TRBJ2-5; D not resolved. The CDR3 has 15 amino acids. Germline CDR1 and CDR2: SEHNR and FQNEAQ (reference sequence). Trimming took 5 bases from V and 4 from J, leaving 17 bases between them. The DNA for the CDR3 is TGTGCCAGCAGCCCAGACGCCCGTCCTGTAGAGACCCAGTACTTC. This sequence encodes CASSPDARPVETQYF. Based on the CDR3 plus reference TRBV7-9 and TRBJ2-5, the full variable domain is DTGVSQNPRHKITKRGQNVTFRCDPISEHNRLYWYRQTLGQGPEFLTYFQNEAQLEKSRLLSDRFSAERPKGSFSTLEIQRTEQGDSAMYLCASSPDARPVETQYFGPGTRLLVL.